Below, 30 T cell receptor beta chains from the same sample are listed, as sequenced in a study of CDR3 diversity in severe acne. TCRdb called the PCR reads again in MiXCR, with one record for every CDR3 protein. This table holds 84,000 or so distinct CDR3 sequences, roughly 52% found once. The sample taken for sequencing was blood. The receptors derive from a male donor in good health, serving as a control.

Points on this clonotype: Since no conserved phenylalanine or tryptophan closes the CDR3, a read error is the likely cause. V and J are TRBV7-6 and TRBJ2-5; D unresolved. CDR3 length equals 14 residues. CDR1 is SGHVS, CDR2 FNYEAQ, per germline. V was pared by 1 base and J by 3 bases, with 9 bases between. The CDR3 here is CASSLETHKETQYC. The CDR3, as DNA: TGTGCCAGCAGCTTAGAGACACACAAAGAGACCCAGTACTGC.

The rearrangement joins TRBV24-1 to TRBJ1-2; no firm D call. This CDR3 has 14 residues. Trimming took off 4 bases at V and 2 bases at J, with 10 bases between the two ends. Germline V lookup: CDR1 KGHDR, CDR2 SFDVKD. CDR3 nucleotides: TGTGCCACCAGTGACCCACCCGTAAACTATGGCTACACCTTC. Its translation is CATSDPPVNYGYTF.

V gene TRBV13 combines with J gene TRBJ2-7; D uncertain. The CDR3 is 11 residues long. V lost 5 bases to trimming and J lost 6 bases, with 8 bases between them. Per germline, CDR1 PRHDT and CDR2 FYEKMQ (reference sequence). The CDR3 sequence: CASSDRGEQYF. As DNA, the CDR3 is TGTGCCAGCAGCGACCGCGGCGAGCAGTACTTC. Combining the CDR3 with reference TRBV13 and TRBJ2-7 gives the whole variable domain AAGVIQSPRHLIKEKRETATLKCYPIPRHDTVYWYQQGPGQDPQFLISFYEKMQSDKGSIPDRFSAQQFSDYHSELNMSSLELGDSALYFCASSDRGEQYFGPGTRLTVT.

This clonotype was counted many times. This chain uses TRBV7-3 with TRBJ1-5; weak D call: TRBD1 (5 bases). The germline CDR1 and CDR2 sequences are SGHTA and FQGTGA. Between the trimmed V and J ends, which lost 7 bases and 0 bases, there was a span of 16 bases. The CDR3 length is 16 residues. CDR3 residues: CASNLATATSNQPQHF. DNA of the CDR3: TGTGCCAGCAATTTGGCGACAGCCACTAGCAATCAGCCCCAGCATTTT.

The sample holds a few counts of this clonotype. The rearrangement joins TRBV12-3 or TRBV12-4 to TRBJ1-1; D unclear. Trimming cost V 6 bases and J 7 bases, with 12 bases left between them. The CDR3 totals 12 residues. The CDR3 sequence is CASSKDGDEAFF. The CDR3 bases are TGTGCCAGCAGCAAGGACGGGGATGAAGCTTTCTTT.

This clonotype has at least ten counts. The chain is built from TRBV4-1 and TRBJ2-7; maybe TRBD2 (5 bases). V lost 0 bases and J 1 base, leaving 13 bases between the germline ends. CDR1 and CDR2 (germline): MGHRA, YSYEKL. The CDR3 covers 16 residues. DNA of the CDR3: TGCGCCAGCAGCCAAGATAAAGGACTCTCATCCTACGAGCAGTACTTC. Translation gives CASSQDKGLSSYEQYF.

This clonotype was detected only a few times. The chain uses TRBV7-8 and TRBJ2-7, with D perhaps matching TRBD1 (6 bases). This CDR3 contains 14 residues. Germline assignment: CDR1 SGHVS and CDR2 FQNEAQ. V lost 1 base and J 1 base, leaving 8 bases between the germline ends. CDR3 DNA: TGTGCCAGCAGCTTAGTACAGGGTTCCTACGAGCAGTACTTC. As protein: CASSLVQGSYEQYF.

In its sample, this clonotype was seen once. The CDR3: CASSSPAGVLYEQYF. The CDR3 region has the DNA TGTGCCAGCAGCTCCCCAGCGGGAGTGTTGTACGAGCAGTACTTC. The chain is built from TRBV7-3 and TRBJ2-7, with TRBD2 matching 8 bases. The junction had 9 bases not matched to a gene; V was cut back by 4 bases and J by 4 bases. The CDR3 runs to 15 residues. Germline-derived CDR1 and CDR2 are SGHTA and FQGTGA. Together with reference TRBV7-3 and TRBJ2-7, the CDR3 gives the full variable domain: GAGVSQTPSNKVTEKGKYVELRCDPISGHTALYWYRQSLGQGPEFLIYFQGTGAADDSGLPNDRFFAVRPEGSVSTLKIQRTERGDSAVYLCASSSPAGVLYEQYFGPGTRLTVT.

This clonotype was seen repeatedly, ten times or more. V usage is TRBV25-1 and J usage is TRBJ2-7, with TRBD1 matching over 8 bases. The CDR3 sequence is 14 residues long. Germline assignment: CDR1 MGHDK and CDR2 SYGVNS. The V and J ends lost 7 bases and 3 bases, in that order; junction bases with no gene match: 8. The DNA of the CDR3 is TGTGCCAGCAACCCAGGGGGCGGGAACTACGAGCAGTACTTC. It encodes CASNPGGGNYEQYF.

There are many counts of this clonotype. The chain employs TRBV7-9 and TRBJ1-4, with 8 nucleotides matching TRBD1. Per the germline V gene, CDR1 is SEHNR and CDR2 is FQNEAQ (reference sequence). The CDR3 runs to 17 residues. The V segment lost 1 base and the J segment 2 bases; nucleotides outside the gene matches: 6. CDR3 sequence: CASSLGQGATTNEKLFF. In DNA form, the CDR3 reads TGTGCCAGCAGCTTAGGTCAGGGGGCTACTACTAATGAAAAACTGTTTTTT.

The chain couples TRBV25-1 to TRBJ1-2; TRBD1 matches at 8 bases. The ends lost 7 bases at V and 2 bases at J; junction bases unmatched: 18. Germline loops: CDR1 MGHDK, CDR2 SYGVNS. CDR3 size: 18 residues. The CDR3, as DNA: TGTGCCAGCAACCTCGGTGGCAGGGGGCTTGTGAGCAACTATGGCTACACCTTC. It is translated as CASNLGGRGLVSNYGYTF.

This clonotype came up a few times. The CDR3 is CASSIEGQGSKNTEAFF. CDR3 nucleotide sequence: TGTGCCAGTAGTATAGAGGGACAGGGGAGCAAGAACACTGAAGCTTTCTTT. This rearrangement joins TRBV19 to TRBJ1-1, with TRBD1 matching over 10 bases. The length of the CDR3 is 17 residues. V lost 0 bases to trimming and J lost 1 base; unmatched junction nucleotides: 5. Germline V gene lookup returns CDR1 LNHDA and CDR2 SQIVND (reference sequence).

The chain recombines TRBV19 with TRBJ1-5; tentatively, D is TRBD1 (6 bases). The CDR3 extends over 13 amino acids. Germline loops: CDR1 LNHDA, CDR2 SQIVND (reference sequence). Deletions cut 7 bases from V and 7 bases from J, with 14 bases between. CDR3 in DNA: TGTGCCAGTAATATGAACAGGGACCAGCCCCAGCATTTT. Translation: CASNMNRDQPQHF.

The CDR3 protein is CSAQGETQYF. CDR3 bases: TGCAGCGCCCAGGGTGAGACCCAGTACTTC. The rearrangement joins TRBV29-1 to TRBJ2-5, with D tentatively TRBD1 (5 bases). V lost 7 bases, J lost 5 bases, and 8 bases lay in between. In germline, CDR1 is SQVTM, CDR2 ANQGSEA. The CDR3 has 10 amino acids.

In nucleotides, the CDR3 is TGCAGCGGGAGGACAGGGTCGCGGGAGACCCAGTACTTC. Translating it yields CSGRTGSRETQYF. V and J are TRBV29-1 and TRBJ2-5; 8 bases agree with TRBD1. This CDR3 spans 13 amino acids. The germline V gene encodes CDR1 SQVTM and CDR2 ANQGSEA. After removal of 7 bases from V and 5 bases from J, the junction contained 9 bases not matched to a gene.

This clonotype was seen many times. V gene TRBV25-1 combines with J gene TRBJ1-2, with TRBD1 as a possible D gene (5 bases). Germline CDR1 reads MGHDK; CDR2 reads SYGVNS. The length of the CDR3 is 14 residues. Between the trimmed V and J ends, which lost 2 bases and 3 bases, there was a span of 10 bases. Written as DNA, the CDR3 is TGTGCCAGCAGTGAACCCGGACATCACTATGGCTACACCTTC. Protein sequence: CASSEPGHHYGYTF.

This clonotype was seen more than once but under ten times. At one end, the junction sequence differs from germline, possibly due to a read error. The chain uses TRBV4-2 and TRBJ1-2, with D possibly being TRBD1 (6 bases). Germline V gene sequence: CDR1 LGHNA, CDR2 YNFKEQ. This CDR3 is built from 11 residues. The CDR3 is CASSQNRVQAF. In DNA, the CDR3 is TGTGCCAGCAGCCAAAACAGGGTACAAGCCTTC.

In the case of this clonotype: A read error may account for a junction end that differs from germline. The V call is TRBV10-3, the J call TRBJ2-5; 8 bases map to TRBD2. Germline values: CDR1 ENHRY, CDR2 SYGVKD. There are 15 residues in the CDR3. The DNA of the CDR3 is TGTGCCAGCAGTGAAGGGTTAGCGGGAAAACAGACCCAGTACTTC. Amino acids: CASSEGLAGKQTQYF.

The rearrangement joins TRBV5-5 to TRBJ2-7; D possibly corresponds to TRBD2 (6 bases). Trimming cost V 3 bases and J 2 bases, with 15 bases left between them. The CDR3 has 15 residues. The germline gives CDR1 SGHKS, CDR2 YYEKEE (reference sequence). Here the CDR3 reads CASSSGGRGTYEQYF. The CDR3 coding sequence is TGTGCCAGCAGCTCCGGGGGTCGGGGGACCTACGAGCAGTACTTC.

The V call is TRBV5-1, the J call TRBJ2-7, with 13 bases matching TRBD2. Looked up from germline, CDR1 is SGHRS and CDR2 is YFSETQ. Trimming took 3 bases from V and 5 from J; bases not matched to a gene: 11. CDR3 length equals 17 residues. CDR3 residues: CASSYGTSGMREDEQYF. The CDR3 bases are TGCGCCAGCAGCTATGGGACTAGCGGGATGAGAGAGGACGAGCAGTACTTC.

Only a few counts were recorded for this clonotype. V usage is TRBV27 and J usage is TRBJ1-2, with D possibly being TRBD1 (6 bases). V lost 0 bases and J 2 bases, leaving 16 bases between the germline ends. The V gene's germline CDR1 is MNHEY and CDR2 SMNVEV (reference sequence). This CDR3 comprises 17 residues. CDR3 protein: CASSLSSGGDLNYGYTF. CDR3 DNA: TGTGCCAGCAGTTTATCGAGCGGGGGCGACCTCAACTATGGCTACACCTTC.

This sequence joins TRBV7-8 and TRBJ1-5; no clear D. Germline assignment: CDR1 SGHVS and CDR2 FQNEAQ. V was cut by 5 bases and J by 7 bases, with 15 bases left in between. The CDR3 runs to 14 residues. The CDR3, as DNA: TGTGCCAGCAGCCCAGGACCTGAACGACAGCCCCAGCATTTT. Translating it yields CASSPGPERQPQHF.

The chain recombines TRBV19 with TRBJ1-3; TRBD1 aligns across 7 bases. V lost 7 bases to trimming and J lost 4 bases; unmatched junction nucleotides: 4. The CDR3 is 13 residues long. Germline CDR1 reads LNHDA; CDR2 reads SQIVND (reference sequence). This chain's CDR3 is CASNRDRGNTIYF. CDR3 sequence (DNA): TGTGCCAGTAACCGGGACAGAGGAAACACCATATATTTT. The variable domain in full, completed from reference TRBV19 and TRBJ1-3, reads DGGITQSPKYLFRKEGQNVTLSCEQNLNHDAMYWYRQDPGQGLRLIYYSQIVNDFQKGDIAEGYSVSREKKESFPLTVTSAQKNPTAFYLCASNRDRGNTIYFGEGSWLTVV.

The V gene is TRBV4-1, the J gene TRBJ2-2; weak D call: TRBD1 (9 bases). Germline assignment: CDR1 MGHRA and CDR2 YSYEKL. V was shortened by 4 bases and J by 6 bases, with 18 bases between the two germline ends. The CDR3 is made up of 16 amino acids. The CDR3 spells CASSPRGGQGSGELFF. The CDR3, as DNA: TGCGCCAGCAGCCCCCGGGGGGGACAGGGCTCCGGGGAGCTGTTTTTT.

By its share, this clonotype is medium-sized. The chain is built from TRBV12-3 or TRBV12-4 and TRBJ2-3, with D perhaps being TRBD1 or TRBD2 (6 bases each). This CDR3 spans 11 amino acids. Trimming removed 4 bases at V and 10 bases at J, with 9 bases between. CDR3 residues: CASSSRGAQYF. In DNA form, the CDR3 reads TGTGCCAGCAGTTCTAGGGGGGCGCAGTATTTT.

The chain links TRBV6-1 to TRBJ1-2; 8 nucleotides line up with TRBD1. This CDR3 has 11 amino acids. V shed 5 bases, J shed 8 bases, and the junction held 1 base outside the gene matches. Germline loops: CDR1 MNHNS, CDR2 SASEGT. The DNA for the CDR3 is TGTGCCAGCAGTCAGGGGGCCGGCTACACCTTC. As protein: CASSQGAGYTF.

This clonotype was seen ten or more times. This chain uses TRBV6-5 with TRBJ1-1; D possibly corresponds to TRBD1 (6 bases). CDR3 size: 17 residues. The germline V gene encodes CDR1 MNHEY and CDR2 SVGAGI. Trimming pared 2 bases from V and 3 bases from J, leaving 19 bases between. The CDR3 DNA reads TGTGCCAGCAGTTACGGGATGGGCGGGAGGGGGTACACTGAAGCTTTCTTT. It codes for CASSYGMGGRGYTEAFF.

The rearrangement uses TRBV11-2 and TRBJ2-5, with 8 bases matching TRBD1. Germline CDR1 SGHAT, CDR2 FQNNGV. The CDR3 is 14 residues long. The ends lost 8 bases at V and 6 bases at J; junction bases unmatched: 11. CDR3 bases: TGTGCCAGCCGACAGGGGATGGTTCCGAAGACCCAGTACTTC. This translates into CASRQGMVPKTQYF.

A single count supports this clonotype. With a much larger clone just one base away, this may be a read error. The chain joins TRBV10-3 to TRBJ2-3; D is possibly TRBD1 (6 bases). Germline-derived CDR1 and CDR2 are ENHRY and SYGVKD. The CDR3 has 16 amino acids. CDR3 in DNA: TGTGCCAGCAGTTCGGACAGCAAGGGGGGCACAGATACGCAGTATTTT. Protein: CASSSDSKGGTDTQYF.

This chain connects TRBV3-1 to TRBJ2-5, with 7 bases aligning to TRBD1. J lost 1 base, V lost 5 bases, and 7 bases had no gene match. Germline CDR1 is LGHDT and CDR2 is YNNKEL (reference sequence). The CDR3 has 15 residues. The CDR3 sequence: CASSGQGTAQETQYF. Written as DNA, the CDR3 is TGTGCCAGCAGCGGCCAGGGGACAGCCCAAGAGACCCAGTACTTC.